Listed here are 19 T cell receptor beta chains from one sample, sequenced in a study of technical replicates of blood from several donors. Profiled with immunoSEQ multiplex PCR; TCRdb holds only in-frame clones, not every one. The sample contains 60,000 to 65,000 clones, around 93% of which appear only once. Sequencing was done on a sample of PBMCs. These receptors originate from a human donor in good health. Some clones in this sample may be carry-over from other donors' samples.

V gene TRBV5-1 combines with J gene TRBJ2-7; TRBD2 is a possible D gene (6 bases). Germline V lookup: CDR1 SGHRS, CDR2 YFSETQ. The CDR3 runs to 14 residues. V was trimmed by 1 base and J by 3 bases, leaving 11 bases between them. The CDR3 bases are TGCGCCAGCAGCTTGCGGGGGATTGGCTACGAGCAGTACTTC. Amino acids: CASSLRGIGYEQYF.

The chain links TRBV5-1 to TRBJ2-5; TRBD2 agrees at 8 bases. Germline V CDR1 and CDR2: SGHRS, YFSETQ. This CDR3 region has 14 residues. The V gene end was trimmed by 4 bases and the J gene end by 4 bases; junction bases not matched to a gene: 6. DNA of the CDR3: TGCGCCAGCAGCCTAAACGGGGGGGCAGAGACCCAGTACTTC. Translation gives CASSLNGGAETQYF.

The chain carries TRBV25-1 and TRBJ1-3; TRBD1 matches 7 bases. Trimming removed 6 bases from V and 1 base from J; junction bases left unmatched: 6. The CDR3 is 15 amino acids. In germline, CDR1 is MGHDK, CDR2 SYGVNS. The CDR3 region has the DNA TGTGCCAGCAGCACCCACAGGGGTTCTGGAAACACCATATATTTT. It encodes CASSTHRGSGNTIYF.

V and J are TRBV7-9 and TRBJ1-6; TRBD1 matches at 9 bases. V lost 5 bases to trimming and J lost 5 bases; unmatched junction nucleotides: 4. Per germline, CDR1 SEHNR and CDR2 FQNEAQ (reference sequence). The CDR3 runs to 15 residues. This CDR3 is CASSPRDRDNSPLHF. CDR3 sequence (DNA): TGTGCCAGCAGCCCCCGGGACAGGGATAATTCACCCCTCCACTTT. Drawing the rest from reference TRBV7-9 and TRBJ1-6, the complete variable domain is DTGVSQNPRHKITKRGQNVTFRCDPISEHNRLYWYRQTLGQGPEFLTYFQNEAQLEKSRLLSDRFSAERPKGSFSTLEIQRTEQGDSAMYLCASSPRDRDNSPLHFGNGTRLTVT.

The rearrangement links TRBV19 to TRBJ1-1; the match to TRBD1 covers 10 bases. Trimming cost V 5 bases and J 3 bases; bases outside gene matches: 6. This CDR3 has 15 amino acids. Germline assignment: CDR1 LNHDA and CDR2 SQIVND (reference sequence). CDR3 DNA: TGTGCCAGTAGTGGGGCCGGGACAGGGGACACTGAAGCTTTCTTT. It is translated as CASSGAGTGDTEAFF.

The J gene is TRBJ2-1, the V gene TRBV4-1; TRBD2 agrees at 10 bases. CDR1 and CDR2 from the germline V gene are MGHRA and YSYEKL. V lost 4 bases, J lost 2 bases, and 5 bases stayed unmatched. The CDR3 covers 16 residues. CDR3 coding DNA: TGCGCCAGCAGCCCTAGGACTAGCGGTCCCTACAATGAGCAGTTCTTC. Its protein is CASSPRTSGPYNEQFF.

CDR3 bases: TGCAGCGGGGTAACCGGGACTACAACCTACGAGCAGTACTTC. As protein: CSGVTGTTTYEQYF. The genes are TRBV29-1 and TRBJ2-7; TRBD2 agrees at 7 bases. Germline V CDR1 and CDR2: SQVTM, ANQGSEA. CDR3 length equals 14 residues. V shed 7 bases and J 2 bases; nucleotides not matched to a gene: 11.

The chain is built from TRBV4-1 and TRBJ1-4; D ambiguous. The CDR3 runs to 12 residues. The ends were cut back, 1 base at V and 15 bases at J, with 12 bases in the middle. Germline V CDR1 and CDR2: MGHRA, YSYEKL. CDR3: CASSQVPSQLFF. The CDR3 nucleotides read TGCGCCAGCAGCCAAGTGCCTTCCCAGTTGTTTTTT.

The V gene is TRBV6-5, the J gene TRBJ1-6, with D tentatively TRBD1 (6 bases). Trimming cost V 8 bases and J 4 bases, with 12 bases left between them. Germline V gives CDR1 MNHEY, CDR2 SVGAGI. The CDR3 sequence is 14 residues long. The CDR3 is CASYAGAYNSPLHF. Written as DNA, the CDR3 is TGTGCCAGCTACGCGGGGGCATATAATTCACCCCTCCACTTT.

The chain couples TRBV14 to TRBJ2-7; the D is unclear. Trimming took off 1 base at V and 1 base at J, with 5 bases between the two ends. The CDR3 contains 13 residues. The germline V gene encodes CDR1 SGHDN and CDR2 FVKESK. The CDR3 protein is CASSQVISYEQYF. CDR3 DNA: TGTGCCAGCAGCCAAGTTATATCCTACGAGCAGTACTTC.

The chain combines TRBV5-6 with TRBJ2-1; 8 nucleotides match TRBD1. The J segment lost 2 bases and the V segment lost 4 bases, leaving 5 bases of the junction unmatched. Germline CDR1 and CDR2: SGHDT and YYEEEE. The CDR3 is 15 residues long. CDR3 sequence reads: CASSPGTGTYNEQFF. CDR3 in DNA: TGTGCCAGCAGCCCCGGGACAGGAACCTACAATGAGCAGTTCTTC. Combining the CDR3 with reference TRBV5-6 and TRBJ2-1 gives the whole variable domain DAGVTQSPTHLIKTRGQQVTLRCSPKSGHDTVSWYQQALGQGPQFIFQYYEEEERQRGNFPDRFSGHQFPNYSSELNVNALLLGDSALYLCASSPGTGTYNEQFFGPGTRLTVL.

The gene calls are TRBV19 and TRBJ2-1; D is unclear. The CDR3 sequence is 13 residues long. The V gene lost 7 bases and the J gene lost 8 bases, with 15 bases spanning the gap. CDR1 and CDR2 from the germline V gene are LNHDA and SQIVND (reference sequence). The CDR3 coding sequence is TGTGCCAGTAAGAGCGACCCGTGGCATGAGCAGTTCTTC. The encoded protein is CASKSDPWHEQFF.

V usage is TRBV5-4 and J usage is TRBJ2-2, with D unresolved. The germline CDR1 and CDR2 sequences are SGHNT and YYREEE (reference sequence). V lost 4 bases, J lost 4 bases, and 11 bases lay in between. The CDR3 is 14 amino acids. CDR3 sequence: CASSPVSFTGELFF. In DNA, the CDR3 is TGTGCCAGCAGCCCTGTTAGTTTCACCGGGGAGCTGTTTTTT.

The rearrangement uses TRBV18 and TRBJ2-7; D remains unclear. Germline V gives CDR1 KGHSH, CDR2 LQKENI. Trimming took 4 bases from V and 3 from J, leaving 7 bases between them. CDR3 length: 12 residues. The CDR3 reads CASSLNFYEQYF. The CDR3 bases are TGTGCCAGCTCACTCAATTTCTACGAGCAGTACTTC.

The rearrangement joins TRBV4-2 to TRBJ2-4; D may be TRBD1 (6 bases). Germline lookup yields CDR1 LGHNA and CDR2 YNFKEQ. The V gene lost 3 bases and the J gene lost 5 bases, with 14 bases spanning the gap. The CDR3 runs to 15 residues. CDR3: CASSHRTGRENIQYF. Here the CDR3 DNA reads TGTGCCAGCAGCCACCGAACAGGGAGAGAAAACATTCAGTACTTC.

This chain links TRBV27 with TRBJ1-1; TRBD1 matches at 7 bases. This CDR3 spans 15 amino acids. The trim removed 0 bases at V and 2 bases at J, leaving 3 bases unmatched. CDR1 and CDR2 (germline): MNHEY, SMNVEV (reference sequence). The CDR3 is CASSLSGQVNTEAFF. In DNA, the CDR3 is TGTGCCAGCAGTTTATCCGGACAGGTAAACACTGAAGCTTTCTTT.

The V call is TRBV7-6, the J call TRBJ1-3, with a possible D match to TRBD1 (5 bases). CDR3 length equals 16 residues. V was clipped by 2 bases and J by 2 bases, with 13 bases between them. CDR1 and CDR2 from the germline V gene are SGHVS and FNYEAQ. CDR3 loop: CASSLNTGMTGNTIYF. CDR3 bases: TGTGCCAGCAGCTTAAATACAGGAATGACTGGAAACACCATATATTTT.

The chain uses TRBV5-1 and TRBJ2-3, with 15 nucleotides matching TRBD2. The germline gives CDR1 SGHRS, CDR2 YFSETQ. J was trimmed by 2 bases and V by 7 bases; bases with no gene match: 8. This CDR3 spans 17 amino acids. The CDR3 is CASASGLAGGLTDTQYF. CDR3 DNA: TGCGCCAGCGCTTCAGGACTAGCGGGGGGGCTCACAGATACGCAGTATTTT.

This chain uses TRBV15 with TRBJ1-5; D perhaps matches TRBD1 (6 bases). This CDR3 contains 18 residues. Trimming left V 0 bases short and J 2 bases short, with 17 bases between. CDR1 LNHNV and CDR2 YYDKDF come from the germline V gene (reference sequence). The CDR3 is CATSRDWPGGPGNQPQHF. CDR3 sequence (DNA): TGTGCCACCAGCAGAGATTGGCCGGGGGGGCCTGGCAATCAGCCCCAGCATTTT. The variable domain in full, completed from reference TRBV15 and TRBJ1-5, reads DAMVIQNPRYQVTQFGKPVTLSCSQTLNHNVMYWYQQKSSQAPKLLFHYYDKDFNNEADTPDNFQSRRPNTSFCFLDIRSPGLGDTAMYLCATSRDWPGGPGNQPQHFGDGTRLSIL.